The 12 T cell receptor beta chains given below trace back to one sample, sequenced in a study of blood T cell repertoires in COVID-19. The table came from immunoSEQ multiplex PCR; TCRdb's copy has only in-frame clones and leaves some out. The table includes around 200,000 clones, about 88% detected once. The specimen sequenced was PBMCs or T cells enriched from blood (not recorded which). The receptors originated from a woman younger than 45 who had been exposed to COVID-19.

The chain carries TRBV11-3 and TRBJ2-3, with TRBD2 matching 11 bases. After removal of 0 bases from V and 0 bases from J, the junction contained 2 bases not matched to a gene. The CDR3 consists of 17 residues. Germline V CDR1 and CDR2: SGHNT, YENEEA. CDR3 residues: CASSLDPSGGSTDTQYF. CDR3 coding DNA: TGTGCCAGCAGCTTAGATCCTAGCGGGGGGAGCACAGATACGCAGTATTTT. Full variable domain (remainder filled in from reference TRBV11-3 and TRBJ2-3): EAGVVQSPRYKIIEKKQPVAFWCNPISGHNTLYWYLQNLGQGPELLIRYENEEAVDDSQLPKDRFSAERLKGVDSTLKIQPAELGDSAVYLCASSLDPSGGSTDTQYFGPGTRLTVL.

This clone occurred a few times. The chain recombines TRBV5-1 with TRBJ1-1; no clear D. Trimming pared 7 bases from V and 1 base from J, leaving 14 bases between. There are 14 residues in the CDR3. Germline V lookup: CDR1 SGHRS, CDR2 YFSETQ. The CDR3 is CASLKAPGNTEAFF. The DNA for the CDR3 is TGCGCCAGCCTTAAGGCGCCAGGGAACACTGAAGCTTTCTTT.

This clone has just one count. V usage is TRBV11-3 and J usage is TRBJ2-3, with 8 bases that match TRBD1. The CDR3 is 15 amino acids. CDR1 and CDR2 from the germline V gene are SGHNT and YENEEA. The V and J ends lost 0 bases and 3 bases, in that order; junction bases with no gene match: 2. The DNA for the CDR3 is TGTGCCAGCAGCTTAGAAGGGACAGGTACAGATACGCAGTATTTT. Translating it yields CASSLEGTGTDTQYF.

This clone was detected only a few times. This chain links TRBV2 with TRBJ1-2; D perhaps matches TRBD1 (5 bases). Germline V gene data show CDR1 as SNHLY and CDR2 as FYNNEI. Between the trimmed V and J ends, which lost 2 bases and 4 bases, there was a span of 14 bases. This CDR3 has 15 residues. The CDR3 loop reads CASSEWEGMGYGYTF. The CDR3 DNA is TGTGCCAGCAGTGAATGGGAGGGGATGGGCTATGGCTACACCTTC.

V and J are TRBV2 and TRBJ1-5; 8 bases agree with TRBD1. The CDR3 contains 15 residues. Germline V gene sequence: CDR1 SNHLY, CDR2 FYNNEI. The trim removed 4 bases at V and 2 bases at J, leaving 4 bases unmatched. The CDR3 nucleotides read TGTGCCAGCAGTGTCATGGGACAGGGCAATCAGCCCCAGCATTTT. Translation: CASSVMGQGNQPQHF.

The chain uses TRBV18 and TRBJ1-2; 9 bases fit TRBD1. The CDR3 is 13 residues long. Looked up from germline, CDR1 is KGHSH and CDR2 is LQKENI. V gave up 4 bases and J gave up 5 bases; unmatched junction bases: 2. The CDR3: CASSRQGDYGYTF. As DNA, the CDR3 is TGTGCCAGCTCACGACAGGGGGATTATGGCTACACCTTC.

The chain is built from TRBV6-5 and TRBJ2-1; possible D gene TRBD2, 7 bases. V lost 6 bases, J lost 3 bases, and 15 bases lay in between. This CDR3 contains 15 residues. The germline V gene encodes CDR1 MNHEY and CDR2 SVGAGI. The CDR3 here is CASRPGGLGYNEQFF. The CDR3 DNA follows: TGTGCCAGCAGGCCGGGGGGCCTGGGCTACAATGAGCAGTTCTTC.

The rearrangement uses TRBV15 and TRBJ1-1; D is unresolved. Germline values: CDR1 LNHNV, CDR2 YYDKDF (reference sequence). Trimming cost V 0 bases and J 4 bases, with 9 bases left between them. The CDR3 has 14 amino acids. For the CDR3, the DNA is TGTGCCACCAGCAGAGATAAGGGAGGCACTGAAGCTTTCTTT. It yields the protein CATSRDKGGTEAFF.

V and J are TRBV5-1 and TRBJ2-1, with a possible D match to TRBD2 (5 bases). CDR3 size: 14 residues. V lost 0 bases and J 7 bases, leaving 11 bases between the germline ends. Germline lookup yields CDR1 SGHRS and CDR2 YFSETQ. This CDR3 is CASSLAPGKNEQFF. The CDR3 DNA is TGCGCCAGCAGCTTGGCTCCGGGAAAAAATGAGCAGTTCTTC.

The J gene is TRBJ2-1, the V gene TRBV4-1; 12 bases match TRBD2. Germline loops: CDR1 MGHRA, CDR2 YSYEKL. The CDR3 runs to 16 residues. With V trimmed by 4 bases and J by 2 bases, 3 bases remained unmatched. The CDR3 DNA sequence: TGCGCCAGCAGCCGGACTAGCGGGGAGACCTACAATGAGCAGTTCTTC. Translating gives CASSRTSGETYNEQFF.

The rearrangement uses TRBV13 and TRBJ1-6; weak D call: TRBD1 (6 bases). The V end lost 4 bases, the J end lost 7 bases, and 14 bases lay between the germline ends. Germline CDR1 and CDR2: PRHDT and FYEKMQ (reference sequence). The CDR3 has 15 amino acids. CDR3 region: CASSSQLTGNSPLHF. CDR3 DNA: TGTGCCAGCAGCTCCCAACTTACAGGGAATTCACCCCTCCACTTT.

V and J are TRBV19 and TRBJ1-5; D uncertain. Trimming stripped 6 bases from V and 6 bases from J, with 9 bases between. The CDR3 consists of 12 residues. Per the germline V gene, CDR1 is LNHDA and CDR2 is SQIVND (reference sequence). Here the CDR3 DNA reads TGTGCCAGTAGGTTCCCCGGTCAGCCCCAGCATTTT. Translated: CASRFPGQPQHF.